Below, 17 T cell receptor beta chains from the same sample are listed, as sequenced in a study (TCRdb year 2016). Library preparation employed RT-PCR. The sample was run on an Illumina MiSeq. The public reads were quality trimmed at Q25 with fastp and then assembled into clones with MiXCR by TCRdb, keeping productive beta chains. Identical CDR3 proteins give one entry, which carries the most common genes and DNA. The sample yields about 680,000 distinct CDR3 sequences; approximately 15% were counted once. The leading ten clones occupy 3% to 4.5% of the sample. What was sequenced was memory CD4+ T cells from blood. These receptors originate from a female donor in good health, serving as a healthy control.

Regarding this clonotype: One junction end does not reproduce the germline sequence, and a read error may be involved. The chain uses TRBV4-2 and TRBJ2-5; D unclear. Per germline, CDR1 LGHNA and CDR2 YNFKEQ. The CDR3 covers 15 residues. The CDR3 DNA follows: TGTGCCAGCAGCCCCCGGCCAGCGTTCCAAGAGACCAAGTACTTC. Protein: CASSPRPAFQETKYF.

This clonotype was observed at least ten times. In nucleotides, the CDR3 is TGCGCCAGCAGCCAAGGACTTCCCACAGATACGCAGTATTTT. It encodes CASSQGLPTDTQYF. This chain connects TRBV4-3 to TRBJ2-3; no definite D call. V was pared by 1 base and J by 2 bases, with 7 bases between. The CDR3 loop spans 14 amino acids. Germline CDR1 and CDR2: LGHNA and YSLEER.

This clonotype was observed a few times. The chain combines TRBV27 with TRBJ2-3, with TRBD2 matching over 9 bases. CDR1 and CDR2 (germline): MNHEY, SMNVEV (reference sequence). The CDR3 runs 16 residues. V shed 4 bases and J 6 bases; nucleotides not matched to a gene: 11. Here the CDR3 reads CASSYSSGSFMDTQYF. CDR3 in DNA: TGTGCCAGCAGTTACAGTAGCGGGAGTTTCATGGATACGCAGTATTTT.

At least ten counts were recorded for this clonotype. V usage is TRBV11-1 and J usage is TRBJ2-4; TRBD2 is a possible D gene (6 bases). The CDR3 loop spans 14 amino acids. Germline-derived CDR1 and CDR2 are SGHAT and FQDESV (reference sequence). V lost 1 base to trimming and J lost 6 bases, with 10 bases between them. The DNA of the CDR3 is TGTGCCAGCAGCTTAGGGACTACGATAAACATTCAGTACTTC. This codes for CASSLGTTINIQYF.

The V gene is TRBV6-6, the J gene TRBJ2-2; TRBD1 might be the D (5 bases). The CDR3 consists of 14 residues. V was cut by 6 bases and J by 1 base, with 9 bases left in between. Germline CDR1 reads MNHNY; CDR2 reads SVGAGI (reference sequence). CDR3 bases: TGTGCCAGCAGACCCGGACAGAACACCGGGGAGCTGTTTTTT. It yields the protein CASRPGQNTGELFF.

This clonotype was detected ten times or more. In DNA form, the CDR3 reads TGTGCCAGCATGGATGGACAGGGGGGAAACATTCAGTACTTC. It yields the protein CASMDGQGGNIQYF. This chain links TRBV6-2 or TRBV6-3 with TRBJ2-4; 10 bases match TRBD1. Germline V gene data show CDR1 as MNHEY and CDR2 as SVGEGT. The junction had 6 bases not matched to a gene; V was cut back by 7 bases and J by 6 bases. CDR3 length: 14 amino acids.

The J gene is TRBJ2-7, the V gene TRBV4-3; D is tentatively TRBD1 or TRBD2 (6 bases each). Looked up from germline, CDR1 is LGHNA and CDR2 is YSLEER. CDR3 length: 16 residues. Trimming shortened V by 0 bases and J by 0 bases, and 12 bases separated the two germline ends. This chain's CDR3 is CASSQDYRGASYEQYF. CDR3 bases: TGCGCCAGCAGCCAAGATTATAGGGGGGCCTCCTACGAGCAGTACTTC.

The chain has TRBV20-1 and TRBJ2-7; no clear D gene. Germline V gene lookup returns CDR1 DFQATT and CDR2 SNEGSKA (reference sequence). The CDR3 loop spans 13 amino acids. Trimming took 1 base from V and 6 from J, leaving 13 bases between them. The CDR3 region is CSARVGLGGEQYF. As DNA, the CDR3 is TGCAGTGCTAGAGTCGGGTTGGGCGGCGAGCAGTACTTC.

The sample holds a few counts of this clonotype. This chain uses TRBV24-1 with TRBJ2-2; D may be TRBD2 (7 bases). Trimming shortened V by 7 bases and J by 7 bases, and 18 bases separated the two germline ends. The CDR3 loop spans 15 amino acids. Germline-derived CDR1 and CDR2 are KGHDR and SFDVKD. The CDR3 sequence is CATSPGGGHHGELFF. CDR3 in DNA: TGTGCCACCAGCCCCGGCGGGGGACACCACGGGGAGCTGTTTTTT.

This clonotype occurred a few times. The chain links TRBV2 to TRBJ2-2; TRBD1 might be the D (6 bases). The V gene lost 5 bases and the J gene lost 6 bases, with 25 bases spanning the gap. Germline CDR1 SNHLY, CDR2 FYNNEI. There are 18 residues in the CDR3. CDR3 region: CASSLITTGHLNSGELFF. Here the CDR3 DNA reads TGTGCCAGCAGTTTGATCACAACGGGACACCTTAACTCCGGGGAGCTGTTTTTT.

This clonotype has ten or more counts. The CDR3 is CSTSNLDEQFF. Here the CDR3 DNA reads TGCAGCACCTCGAATTTAGATGAGCAGTTCTTC. V is TRBV29-1 and J is TRBJ2-1; D is unclear. The V and J ends lost 8 bases and 8 bases respectively, with 13 bases between them. CDR1 and CDR2 (germline): SQVTM, ANQGSEA. This CDR3 region has 11 residues.

This clonotype was picked up a small number of times. The chain carries TRBV6-5 and TRBJ1-2, with D possibly being TRBD1 (5 bases). The CDR3 totals 14 residues. V shed 8 bases and J shed 8 bases, with 21 bases lying between them. Per germline, CDR1 MNHEY and CDR2 SVGAGI. The CDR3: CASSPWGTQKGYTF. CDR3 nucleotides: TGTGCCAGCTCCCCCTGGGGGACTCAAAAGGGCTACACCTTC.

Regarding this clonotype: Its ends do not fully match the called genes, so a read error is possible. The rearrangement uses TRBV12-3 or TRBV12-4 and TRBJ2-1; 8 bases fit TRBD2. The CDR3 runs to 12 residues. The CDR3, as DNA: TGTGCCAGCGCCGGGACTAGGAATGATCAGTTCTTC. Translation gives CASAGTRNDQFF.

At least ten counts were recorded for this clonotype. Here the CDR3 reads CASRRTSLNTGELFF. Here the CDR3 DNA reads TGTGCCAGCAGGAGGACTAGCCTCAACACCGGGGAGCTGTTTTTT. The rearrangement joins TRBV6-5 to TRBJ2-2, with 8 bases aligning to TRBD2. CDR1 is MNHEY, CDR2 SVGAGI, per germline. CDR3 length: 15 amino acids. With V trimmed by 6 bases and J by 2 bases, 5 bases remained unmatched.

This CDR3 is CASSLGGAGGRYEQYF. The CDR3 DNA sequence: TGTGCCAGCAGCTTGGGGGGTGCGGGAGGACGCTACGAGCAGTACTTC. The V and J genes are TRBV5-4 and TRBJ2-7; 8 bases map to TRBD2. V lost 0 bases to trimming and J lost 3 bases; unmatched junction nucleotides: 8. The CDR3 sequence is 16 residues long. Germline assignment: CDR1 SGHNT and CDR2 YYREEE (reference sequence).

Many counts were recorded for this clonotype. The genes are TRBV5-5 and TRBJ1-5, with a weak D call TRBD1 (6 bases). There are 16 residues in the CDR3. CDR1 and CDR2 (germline): SGHKS, YYEKEE (reference sequence). V gave up 3 bases and J gave up 2 bases, with 15 bases separating them. The CDR3 here is CASSSYVGGGNQPQHF. The CDR3 DNA follows: TGTGCCAGCAGCTCCTATGTCGGGGGCGGCAATCAGCCCCAGCATTTT.

The chain joins TRBV7-8 to TRBJ2-1, with 10 nucleotides matching TRBD1. CDR1 and CDR2 from the germline V gene are SGHVS and FQNEAQ. CDR3 length equals 15 residues. J was trimmed by 5 bases and V by 6 bases; bases with no gene match: 7. CDR3 nucleotide sequence: TGTGCCAGCAGGCCCGACAGGGGGCGGGACAATGAGCAGTTCTTC. Encoded protein: CASRPDRGRDNEQFF.